This T cell receptor beta chain is drawn from a study of cytomegalovirus exposure and HLA in healthy donors. This CDR3 has 14 amino acids. Trimming cost V 1 base and J 2 bases, with 9 bases left between them. Germline V gives CDR1 MNHEY, CDR2 SMNVEV (reference sequence). The PCR had 60 Vbeta and 13 Jbeta primers. Original processing methods: About 11 million shared chains were among the roughly 80 million unique TCR beta chains that a later analysis counted. TCRdb's table, derived via immunoSEQ multiplex PCR, lists solely in-frame clones and lacks some. Clone size and V and J calls were adopted from that table, with D and trimming inferred from the DNA. The sample yields just over 200,000 clones, approximately 79% seen once. General study findings and limits: Previous analysis showed most TCR beta V segments were productive about 87% or about 30% of the time. V segments that were indistinguishable, TRBV6-2 and TRBV6-3 among them, were omitted from analysis. Later analysis suggested most CMV-associated TCR beta chains were HLA-restricted.

A word on this clone: Antigen unknown.

Sequenced material: PBMCs. The sequence came from a man between 45 and 60 years old in good health and CMV-seronegative. The genes are TRBV27 and TRBJ2-7, with D perhaps matching TRBD2 (6 bases). The CDR3, as DNA: TGTGCCAGCAGTTTATTTACGGGGGCCTACGAGCAGTACTTC. It codes for CASSLFTGAYEQYF.